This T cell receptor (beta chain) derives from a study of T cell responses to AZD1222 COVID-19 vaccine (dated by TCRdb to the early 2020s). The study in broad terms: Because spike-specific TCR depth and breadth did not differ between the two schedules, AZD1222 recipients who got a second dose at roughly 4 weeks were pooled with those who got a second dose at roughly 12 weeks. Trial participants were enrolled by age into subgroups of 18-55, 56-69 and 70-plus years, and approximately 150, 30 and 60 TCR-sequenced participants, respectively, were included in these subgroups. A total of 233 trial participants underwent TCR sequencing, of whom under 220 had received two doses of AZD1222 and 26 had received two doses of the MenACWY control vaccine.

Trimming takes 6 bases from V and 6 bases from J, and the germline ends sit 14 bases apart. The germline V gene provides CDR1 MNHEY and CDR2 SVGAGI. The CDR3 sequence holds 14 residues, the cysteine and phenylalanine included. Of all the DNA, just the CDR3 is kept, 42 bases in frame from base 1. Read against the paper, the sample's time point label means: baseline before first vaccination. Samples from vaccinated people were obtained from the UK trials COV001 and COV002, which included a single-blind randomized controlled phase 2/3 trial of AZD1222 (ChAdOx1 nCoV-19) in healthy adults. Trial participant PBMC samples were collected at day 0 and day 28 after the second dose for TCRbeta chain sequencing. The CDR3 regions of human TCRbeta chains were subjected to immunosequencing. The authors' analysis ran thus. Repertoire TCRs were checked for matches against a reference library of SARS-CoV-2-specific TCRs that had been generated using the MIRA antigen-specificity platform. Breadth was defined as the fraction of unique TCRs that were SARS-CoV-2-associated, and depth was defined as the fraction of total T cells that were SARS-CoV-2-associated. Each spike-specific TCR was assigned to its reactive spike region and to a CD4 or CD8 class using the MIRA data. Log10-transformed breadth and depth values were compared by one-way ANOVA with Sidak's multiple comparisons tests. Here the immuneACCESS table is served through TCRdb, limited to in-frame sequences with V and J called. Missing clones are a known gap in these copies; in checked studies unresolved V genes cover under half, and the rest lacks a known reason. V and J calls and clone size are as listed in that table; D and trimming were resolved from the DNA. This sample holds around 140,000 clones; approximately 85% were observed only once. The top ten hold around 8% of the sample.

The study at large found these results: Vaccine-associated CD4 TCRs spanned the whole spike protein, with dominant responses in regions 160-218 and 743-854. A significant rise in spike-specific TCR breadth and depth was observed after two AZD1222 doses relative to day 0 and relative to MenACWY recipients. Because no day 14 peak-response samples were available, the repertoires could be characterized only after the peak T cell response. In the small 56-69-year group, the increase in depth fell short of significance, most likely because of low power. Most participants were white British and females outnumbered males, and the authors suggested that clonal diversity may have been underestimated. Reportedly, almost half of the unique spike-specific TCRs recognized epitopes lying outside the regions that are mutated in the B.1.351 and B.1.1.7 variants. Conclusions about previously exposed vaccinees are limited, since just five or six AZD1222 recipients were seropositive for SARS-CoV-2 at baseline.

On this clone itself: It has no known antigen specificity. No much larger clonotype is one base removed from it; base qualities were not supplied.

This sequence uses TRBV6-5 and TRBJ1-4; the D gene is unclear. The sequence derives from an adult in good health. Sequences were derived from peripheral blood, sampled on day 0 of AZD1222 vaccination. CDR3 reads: CASSRPGSDEKLFF. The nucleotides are TGTGCCAGCAGCCGCCCAGGCAGCGATGAAAAACTGTTTTTT.